The clone carrying this T cell receptor (beta chain) turned up a few times. The antigen is undetermined. The authors divided CD4+ cells into CD45RA+ naive and CD45RA-negative memory subsets. The source of the sample is a study of shared clonotypes between healthy human individuals. Broader study findings: Between several donors, naive CD4 clonotypes were shared at a level of approximately 5%.

Germline V gives CDR1 MNHEY, CDR2 SMNVEV (reference sequence). This CDR3 comprises 13 residues. V was pared by 2 bases and J by 8 bases, with 12 bases between. Assay runs were performed at deep level. Several immunoSEQ 96-well plates shared each subset's DNA, each plate a replicate. Assay: immunoSEQ multiplex PCR; the TCRdb copy retains only in-frame clones and omits some. The sample has roughly 2.2 million clones; under 95% are singletons. This sequence joins TRBV27 and TRBJ1-1, with a possible D match to TRBD1 (5 bases). This clonotype originated in a man aged 18 to 30 in good health. Some clones in this sample may be carry-over from other donors' samples. The specimen was naive CD4+ T cells from PBMCs. Subset given: CD45RA+ positively selected. The CDR3 loop reads CASSLLGGGEAFF. The CDR3 DNA reads as TGTGCCAGCAGTTTACTGGGGGGAGGAGAAGCTTTCTTT.